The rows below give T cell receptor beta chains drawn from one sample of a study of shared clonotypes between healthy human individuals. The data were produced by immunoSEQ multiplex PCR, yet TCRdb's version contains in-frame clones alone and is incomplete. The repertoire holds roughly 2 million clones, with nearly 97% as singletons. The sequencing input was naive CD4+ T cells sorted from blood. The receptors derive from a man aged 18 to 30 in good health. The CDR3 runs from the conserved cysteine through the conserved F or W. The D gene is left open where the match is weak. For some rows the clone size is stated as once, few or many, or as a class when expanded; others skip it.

CDR3nt: TGCGCCAGCAGTCCTGGACTAGCGGGAAGACCAGAGCAGTTCTTC; CDR3aa: CASSPGLAGRPEQFF; d_gene: TRBD2; abundance: .; v_gene: TRBV10-2; j_gene: TRBJ2-1
CDR3nt: TGTGCCAGCAAGACATTCCGGAGGGACTATGGCTACACCTTC; CDR3aa: CASKTFRRDYGYTF; d_gene: .; abundance: .; v_gene: TRBV28; j_gene: TRBJ1-2
CDR3nt: TGTGCCAGCAGCTTAGCCAGGGAAGCTTTCTTT; CDR3aa: CASSLAREAFF; d_gene: .; abundance: .; v_gene: TRBV5-6; j_gene: TRBJ1-1
CDR3nt: TGTGCCAGCAGTTACCAGGGACAGATTAATGAAAAACTGTTTTTT; CDR3aa: CASSYQGQINEKLFF; d_gene: TRBD1; abundance: .; v_gene: TRBV6-5; j_gene: TRBJ1-4
CDR3nt: TGTGCCAGCAGCGCAAATACAGGGAATAGCAATCAGCCCCAGCATTTT; CDR3aa: CASSANTGNSNQPQHF; d_gene: .; abundance: .; v_gene: TRBV5-5; j_gene: TRBJ1-5
CDR3nt: TGTGCCAGTGGACAGTTTGAACGCAATGAGCAGTTCTTC; CDR3aa: CASGQFERNEQFF; d_gene: .; abundance: .; v_gene: TRBV6-1; j_gene: TRBJ2-1
CDR3nt: TGTGCCTGGACTCCGGTAGACACTGAAGCTTTCTTT; CDR3aa: CAWTPVDTEAFF; d_gene: .; abundance: .; v_gene: TRBV30; j_gene: TRBJ1-1
CDR3nt: TGCGCCAGCAGTGAGCAGGATAATACGCAGTATTTT; CDR3aa: CASSEQDNTQYF; d_gene: .; abundance: .; v_gene: TRBV10-2; j_gene: TRBJ2-3
CDR3nt: TGTGCCAGCAGTGAATTGGGAGATATTCAGCCCCAGCATTTT; CDR3aa: CASSELGDIQPQHF; d_gene: .; abundance: .; v_gene: TRBV6-1; j_gene: TRBJ1-5
CDR3nt: TGCAGTGCTAGACCTACAGGGGATGCTTTCTTT; CDR3aa: CSARPTGDAFF; d_gene: TRBD1; abundance: .; v_gene: TRBV20-1; j_gene: TRBJ1-1
CDR3nt: TGTGCCAGCATGAGGGGTACAGGGGGATCCAATGAGCAGTTCTTC; CDR3aa: CASMRGTGGSNEQFF; d_gene: TRBD1; abundance: .; v_gene: TRBV2; j_gene: TRBJ2-1
CDR3nt: TGTGCCAGCAGCCTGGGACAGGGGGCCTACAATGAGCAGTTCTTC; CDR3aa: CASSLGQGAYNEQFF; d_gene: TRBD1; abundance: .; v_gene: TRBV9; j_gene: TRBJ2-1
CDR3nt: TGTGCTAGTGGTCGAGAGACAGTGAACACTGAAGCTTTCTTT; CDR3aa: CASGRETVNTEAFF; d_gene: .; abundance: .; v_gene: TRBV12-5; j_gene: TRBJ1-1
CDR3nt: TGTGCCAGCAGTCGGCAGGCTGGAAACACCATATATTTT; CDR3aa: CASSRQAGNTIYF; d_gene: .; abundance: .; v_gene: TRBV6-5; j_gene: TRBJ1-3
CDR3nt: TGTGCCAGCAGCCAATCCCGGACACGACTGAAATCCTACGAGCAGTACTTC; CDR3aa: CASSQSRTRLKSYEQYF; d_gene: .; abundance: .; v_gene: TRBV14; j_gene: TRBJ2-7
CDR3nt: TGTGCCAGCAGCCAATCAATGGGACCCTACGAGCAGTACTTC; CDR3aa: CASSQSMGPYEQYF; d_gene: .; abundance: .; v_gene: TRBV16; j_gene: TRBJ2-7
CDR3nt: TGTGCCAGCAGTTTGGGGAGGGTGATCGGCTACGAGCAGTACTTC; CDR3aa: CASSLGRVIGYEQYF; d_gene: TRBD2; abundance: .; v_gene: TRBV27; j_gene: TRBJ2-7
CDR3nt: TGTGCCAGCAGCTTTCCGGGACACCCGAGCTCTGGAAACACCATATATTTT; CDR3aa: CASSFPGHPSSGNTIYF; d_gene: .; abundance: once; v_gene: TRBV7-2; j_gene: TRBJ1-3
CDR3nt: TGTGCCAGCAGCCAAGACAGGGGCACAGATACGCAGTATTTT; CDR3aa: CASSQDRGTDTQYF; d_gene: TRBD1; abundance: .; v_gene: TRBV7-9; j_gene: TRBJ2-3
CDR3nt: TGTGCCAGCAGCCCCGAGTTGGGGCAGCCCCAGCATTTT; CDR3aa: CASSPELGQPQHF; d_gene: .; abundance: .; v_gene: TRBV7-2; j_gene: TRBJ1-5
CDR3nt: TGTGCCAGCAGCAGAAACAGGGGGAATGAGCAGTTCTTC; CDR3aa: CASSRNRGNEQFF; d_gene: TRBD1; abundance: .; v_gene: TRBV5-4; j_gene: TRBJ2-1
CDR3nt: TGTGCCAGCAGCTTGGCGGGCCTAGCGGGAAAGATCGGGGCCGGGGAGCTGTTTTTT; CDR3aa: CASSLAGLAGKIGAGELFF; d_gene: TRBD2; abundance: .; v_gene: TRBV5-4; j_gene: TRBJ2-2
CDR3nt: TGTGCCAGCGGACTGGGGACAATGAACACTGAAGCTTTCTTT; CDR3aa: CASGLGTMNTEAFF; d_gene: .; abundance: .; v_gene: TRBV5-6; j_gene: TRBJ1-1
CDR3nt: TGTGCCTGGAGTGCGGGGAGTGGGGCCAGCGAGCAGTACTTC; CDR3aa: CAWSAGSGASEQYF; d_gene: .; abundance: .; v_gene: TRBV30; j_gene: TRBJ2-7
CDR3nt: TGTGCCAGCAGTGCTCTGGGGTCGGGTTCCACCGGGGAGCTGTTTTTT; CDR3aa: CASSALGSGSTGELFF; d_gene: .; abundance: .; v_gene: TRBV6-1; j_gene: TRBJ2-2
CDR3nt: TGTGCCTGGCGGACTAGCGGAAGCACAGATACGCAGTATTTT; CDR3aa: CAWRTSGSTDTQYF; d_gene: TRBD2; abundance: .; v_gene: TRBV30; j_gene: TRBJ2-3
CDR3nt: TGCGCCAGCAGCTCGGGGACAGGGGGCCAGGGTGGCTACACCTTC; CDR3aa: CASSSGTGGQGGYTF; d_gene: TRBD1; abundance: .; v_gene: TRBV5-1; j_gene: TRBJ1-2
CDR3nt: TGTGCCAGCAGTGATCGACGGATCACAGATACGCAGTATTTT; CDR3aa: CASSDRRITDTQYF; d_gene: .; abundance: .; v_gene: TRBV6-1; j_gene: TRBJ2-3
CDR3nt: TGTGCCAGCAGCTTAATTACAGGGGCGAACACCGGGGAGCTGTTTTTT; CDR3aa: CASSLITGANTGELFF; d_gene: TRBD1; abundance: .; v_gene: TRBV7-6; j_gene: TRBJ2-2
CDR3nt: TGTGCCAGCTCAACCCTTTCCCTCCTGGTAGCGGAAACAGATACGCAGTATTTT; CDR3aa: CASSTLSLLVAETDTQYF; d_gene: .; abundance: .; v_gene: TRBV18; j_gene: TRBJ2-3
CDR3nt: TGTGCCAGCAGTGTGCCCGGGAGGCAAGAGCAGTACTTC; CDR3aa: CASSVPGRQEQYF; d_gene: TRBD2; abundance: .; v_gene: TRBV6-5; j_gene: TRBJ2-7
CDR3nt: TGTGCCAGCAGCGTTACACGCCTCGCCGAGCAGTTCTTC; CDR3aa: CASSVTRLAEQFF; d_gene: .; abundance: .; v_gene: TRBV9; j_gene: TRBJ2-1
CDR3nt: TGTGCCAGCAGTGAAGCGCTGGGGGGCGACTACAATGAGCAGTTCTTC; CDR3aa: CASSEALGGDYNEQFF; d_gene: .; abundance: .; v_gene: TRBV6-1; j_gene: TRBJ2-1
CDR3nt: TGTGCCAGCAGCCGACTCCGGGACAAAGACGATGGCTACACCTTC; CDR3aa: CASSRLRDKDDGYTF; d_gene: .; abundance: once; v_gene: TRBV11-2; j_gene: TRBJ1-2
CDR3nt: TGTGCCTGGAGTAACGGCCTCAGGAACACTGAAGCTTTCTTT; CDR3aa: CAWSNGLRNTEAFF; d_gene: .; abundance: .; v_gene: TRBV30; j_gene: TRBJ1-1
CDR3nt: TGTGCCAGCACCAAAGGACCGAACTATGGCTACACCTTC; CDR3aa: CASTKGPNYGYTF; d_gene: .; abundance: .; v_gene: TRBV6-1; j_gene: TRBJ1-2
CDR3nt: TGTGCCAGCAGCCAACCGGGACAGGGTGTTACAGATACGCAGTATTTT; CDR3aa: CASSQPGQGVTDTQYF; d_gene: TRBD1; abundance: .; v_gene: TRBV5-8; j_gene: TRBJ2-3
CDR3nt: TGTGCCAGCTCCGCCGGGACAGGGATAAATCCACCCCTCCACTTT; CDR3aa: CASSAGTGINPPLHF; d_gene: TRBD1; abundance: .; v_gene: TRBV18; j_gene: TRBJ1-6
CDR3nt: TGTGCCGGCACTTCGGACGACTATGGCTACACCTTC; CDR3aa: CAGTSDDYGYTF; d_gene: .; abundance: few; v_gene: TRBV10-3; j_gene: TRBJ1-2
CDR3nt: TGTGCCAGCAGTTACTCGGGGAGGGATGGGTCCCAGCATTTT; CDR3aa: CASSYSGRDGSQHF; d_gene: .; abundance: once; v_gene: TRBV6-5; j_gene: TRBJ1-5
CDR3nt: TGTGCCAGCAGCCCTTACGTGGGGTTCTCTGGGGCCAACGTCCTGACTTTC; CDR3aa: CASSPYVGFSGANVLTF; d_gene: .; abundance: .; v_gene: TRBV9; j_gene: TRBJ2-6
CDR3nt: TGTGCCAGCAGCGTAGAGCCCAGCGGTGGGGGGTACGAGCAGTACTTC; CDR3aa: CASSVEPSGGGYEQYF; d_gene: .; abundance: .; v_gene: TRBV9; j_gene: TRBJ2-7
CDR3nt: TGCAGTGCTGCGTGGGACAGTAAAGCTTTCTTT; CDR3aa: CSAAWDSKAFF; d_gene: TRBD1; abundance: .; v_gene: TRBV20-1; j_gene: TRBJ1-1
CDR3nt: TGTGCCAGCAGCTCCCTAGCGGGAGGTAAGGAGACCCAGTACTTC; CDR3aa: CASSSLAGGKETQYF; d_gene: TRBD2; abundance: .; v_gene: TRBV5-4; j_gene: TRBJ2-5
CDR3nt: TGCAGCGTCGGATATGCGGGCAGGGTGGGCACTGAAGCTTTCTTT; CDR3aa: CSVGYAGRVGTEAFF; d_gene: .; abundance: .; v_gene: TRBV29-1; j_gene: TRBJ1-1
CDR3nt: TGTGCCAGCAGTTACTCGATCTCAGATGGCTACACCTTC; CDR3aa: CASSYSISDGYTF; d_gene: .; abundance: .; v_gene: TRBV6-6; j_gene: TRBJ1-2
CDR3nt: TGCGCCAGCAGCTTGGATGCAGCCGGGGAGCTGTTTTTT; CDR3aa: CASSLDAAGELFF; d_gene: .; abundance: once; v_gene: TRBV5-1; j_gene: TRBJ2-2
CDR3nt: TGTGCCAGCAGTTCCACAGGGTGGGATTCACCCCTCCACTTT; CDR3aa: CASSSTGWDSPLHF; d_gene: .; abundance: .; v_gene: TRBV28; j_gene: TRBJ1-6
CDR3nt: TGCGCCAGCAGCCCAGACGGGGGGGAAGCCTATGGCTACACCTTC; CDR3aa: CASSPDGGEAYGYTF; d_gene: .; abundance: .; v_gene: TRBV5-1; j_gene: TRBJ1-2
CDR3nt: TGCAGCGGCCAGCGGGCTAGCTCCTACAATGAGCAGTTCTTC; CDR3aa: CSGQRASSYNEQFF; d_gene: .; abundance: once; v_gene: TRBV29-1; j_gene: TRBJ2-1
CDR3nt: TGTGCCAGCAGCCCCGGACTCAAAAACACCGGGGAGCTGTTTTTT; CDR3aa: CASSPGLKNTGELFF; d_gene: .; abundance: .; v_gene: TRBV11-2; j_gene: TRBJ2-2
CDR3nt: TGTGCCAGCAGCCGTCCCGGGACAGGGAAAAAACTGTTTTTT; CDR3aa: CASSRPGTGKKLFF; d_gene: TRBD1; abundance: .; v_gene: TRBV14; j_gene: TRBJ1-4
CDR3nt: TGTGCCAGCAGCGTGGACTCAGATACGCAGTATTTT; CDR3aa: CASSVDSDTQYF; d_gene: .; abundance: .; v_gene: TRBV7-2; j_gene: TRBJ2-3
CDR3nt: TGTGCCAGCAGCCGAGACCCTAGCGGGGGGTACGAGCAGTACTTC; CDR3aa: CASSRDPSGGYEQYF; d_gene: TRBD2; abundance: .; v_gene: TRBV11-2; j_gene: TRBJ2-7
CDR3nt: TGCGCCAGCAGCGTTACCCCTCGCCCTAATGAAAAACTGTTTTTT; CDR3aa: CASSVTPRPNEKLFF; d_gene: .; abundance: once; v_gene: TRBV5-1; j_gene: TRBJ1-4